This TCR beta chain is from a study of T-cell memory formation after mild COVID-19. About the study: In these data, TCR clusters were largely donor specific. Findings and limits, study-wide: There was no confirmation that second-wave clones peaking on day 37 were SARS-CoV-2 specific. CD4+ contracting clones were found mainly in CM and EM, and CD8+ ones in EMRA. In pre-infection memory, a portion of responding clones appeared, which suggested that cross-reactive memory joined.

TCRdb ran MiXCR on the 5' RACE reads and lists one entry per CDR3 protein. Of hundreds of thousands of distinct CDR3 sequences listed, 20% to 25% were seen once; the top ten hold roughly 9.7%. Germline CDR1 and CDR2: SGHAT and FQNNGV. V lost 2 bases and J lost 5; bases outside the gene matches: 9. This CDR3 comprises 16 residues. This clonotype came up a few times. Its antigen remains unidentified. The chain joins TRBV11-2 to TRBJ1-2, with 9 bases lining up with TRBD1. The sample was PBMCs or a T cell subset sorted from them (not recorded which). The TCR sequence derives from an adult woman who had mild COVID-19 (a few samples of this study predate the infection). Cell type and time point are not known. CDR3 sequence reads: CASSLSRGQGNYGYTF. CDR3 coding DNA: TGTGCCAGCAGCTTATCCCGGGGACAGGGCAATTATGGCTACACCTTC.